The 28 T cell receptor beta chains below all came from one sample that was sequenced in a study of T cells expressing NK-cell markers. TCRdb re-called the 5' RACE reads and gives one entry per CDR3 protein, without DNA. Here the sample table reports roughly 390,000 distinct CDR3 sequences. The material sequenced was blood T cells: a sorted CD56 or NKG2C T cell subset, CD4+ or CD8+ T cells, or bulk PBMC T cells (not recorded which). The receptor source for this set is a man aged 18-75 years in good health.

This chain joins TRBV20-1 and TRBJ2-7; TCRdb lists TRBD1, though no DNA is available to test this call. The length of the CDR3 is 16 residues. Germline-derived CDR1 and CDR2 are DFQATT and SNEGSKA (reference sequence). The CDR3 spells CSARDSSNTGSYEQYF.

This chain joins TRBV7-2 and TRBJ2-1; the TCRdb D gene call, TRBD1, has no DNA to confirm it. Germline loops: CDR1 SGHTA, CDR2 FQGNSA. The CDR3 contains 16 residues. CDR3 sequence reads: CASSSPGASSYNEQFF.

The J gene is TRBJ1-5, the V gene TRBV6-1; the TRBD1 assignment by TCRdb is unverifiable without DNA. From germline, CDR1 is MNHNS and CDR2 SASEGT. This CDR3 contains 13 residues. The CDR3 region is CASRGQVLVPQHF.

V usage is TRBV12-3 or TRBV12-4 and J usage is TRBJ1-5; no DNA is available, so the TRBD1 call from TCRdb remains unchecked. The CDR3 is 12 residues long. The CDR3 sequence is CASAEGRQPQHF.

The V gene is TRBV6-2 or TRBV6-3, the J gene TRBJ1-1; TCRdb's D gene call, TRBD1, goes unchecked for lack of DNA. This CDR3 region has 15 residues. The germline V gene has CDR1 MNHEY and CDR2 SVGEGT. CDR3 loop: CASSRNRGRNTEAFF.

The chain links TRBV28 to TRBJ1-2; TCRdb outputs TRBD1, but without DNA this stays unchecked. CDR3 length: 14 amino acids. CDR1 and CDR2 from the germline V gene are MDHEN and SYDVKM. The CDR3 spells CASSQGGGSYGYTF.

V usage is TRBV5-1 and J usage is TRBJ2-1; TCRdb calls TRBD1, which cannot be checked without DNA. This CDR3 region has 15 residues. Germline loops: CDR1 SGHRS, CDR2 YFSETQ. The chain's CDR3 is CASSPGEILTSEQFF.

J is TRBJ2-1 and V is TRBV29-1. The germline V gene has CDR1 SQVTM and CDR2 ANQGSEA. The CDR3 length is 14 residues. CDR3 in amino acids: CSVGRRSSYNEQFF.

This sequence joins TRBV18 and TRBJ2-5; with no DNA, the TCRdb D assignment of TRBD2 cannot be verified. Germline values: CDR1 KGHSH, CDR2 LQKENI. The CDR3 consists of 15 residues. The CDR3 here is CASSTLAGYQETQYF.

The chain recombines TRBV2 with TRBJ2-7; the D call from TCRdb, TRBD1, cannot be confirmed without DNA. CDR1 SNHLY and CDR2 FYNNEI come from the germline V gene. The CDR3 covers 16 residues. CDR3 residues: CASRAPRDGLGYEQYF.

V usage is TRBV6-1 and J usage is TRBJ2-2. CDR1 and CDR2 (germline): MNHNS, SASEGT. The CDR3 is 15 amino acids. The CDR3 region is CASSPSQLNTGELFF.

The chain recombines TRBV20-1 with TRBJ2-6; the TCRdb call, TRBD2, lacks DNA for checking. The CDR3 is made up of 14 amino acids. In germline, CDR1 is DFQATT, CDR2 SNEGSKA (reference sequence). CDR3: CSARGRGASNVLTF.

This chain connects TRBV7-7 to TRBJ2-5; the TCRdb D gene call, TRBD2, has no DNA to confirm it. Germline V lookup: CDR1 SSHAT, CDR2 FNYEAQ (reference sequence). CDR3 length: 19 amino acids. CDR3 in amino acids: CASSLALAGGPFNQETQYF. Supplemented by reference TRBV7-7 and TRBJ2-5, the full variable domain reads GAGVSQSPRYKVTKRGQDVTLRCDPISSHATLYWYQQALGQGPEFLTYFNYEAQPDKSGLPSDRFSAERPEGSISTLTIQRTEQRDSAMYRCASSLALAGGPFNQETQYFGPGTRLLVL.

This CDR3 reads CASSLVIVEQFF. The gene calls are TRBV7-9 and TRBJ2-1. Germline lookup yields CDR1 SEHNR and CDR2 FQNEAQ (reference sequence). This CDR3 region has 12 residues.

This chain connects TRBV5-4 to TRBJ2-3; the TRBD1 assignment by TCRdb is unverifiable without DNA. Germline CDR1 is SGHNT and CDR2 is YYREEE (reference sequence). This CDR3 spans 19 amino acids. The chain's CDR3 is CASSLGRDRGREGTDTQYF. The variable domain in full, completed from reference TRBV5-4 and TRBJ2-3, reads ETGVTQSPTHLIKTRGQQVTLRCSSQSGHNTVSWYQQALGQGPQFIFQYYREEENGRGNFPPRFSGLQFPNYSSELNVNALELDDSALYLCASSLGRDRGREGTDTQYFGPGTRLTVL.

CDR3 residues: CATGTSKETQYF. The chain is built from TRBV5-1 and TRBJ2-5; TCRdb lists TRBD1, though no DNA is available to test this call. CDR1 is SGHRS and CDR2 is YFSETQ in the germline V gene. The length of the CDR3 is 12 residues.

The chain carries TRBV7-9 and TRBJ1-6. Germline values: CDR1 SEHNR, CDR2 FQNEAQ (reference sequence). The CDR3 has 14 amino acids. CDR3 region: CASSLTQSNSPLHF.

This chain connects TRBV11-1 to TRBJ2-1. The CDR3 is 16 amino acids. In germline, CDR1 is SGHAT, CDR2 FQDESV (reference sequence). CDR3 region: CASSLVVGDSYNEQFF.

The rearrangement uses TRBV28 and TRBJ1-5; the D gene TCRdb calls, TRBD1, cannot be checked with no DNA. Per the germline V gene, CDR1 is MDHEN and CDR2 is SYDVKM. This CDR3 region has 17 residues. CDR3 region: CASSSGHLPYSNQPQHF.

The chain couples TRBV20-1 to TRBJ1-5; TCRdb lists TRBD1, though no DNA is available to test this call. Germline V gene data show CDR1 as DFQATT and CDR2 as SNEGSKA (reference sequence). This CDR3 spans 12 amino acids. The CDR3 loop reads CSARTGLQPQHF.

This rearrangement joins TRBV1 to TRBJ1-6; TCRdb proposes TRBD1, but this gene call is untestable without DNA. TRBV1 is assigned pseudogene status. The CDR3 has 17 residues. The CDR3 loop reads CTSSEPGQGTYNSPLHF.

CDR3 sequence reads: CASSLAETDTGELFF. V usage is TRBV7-9 and J usage is TRBJ2-2; the D call of TRBD1 rests on TCRdb alone, since no DNA is present to check it. Per germline, CDR1 SEHNR and CDR2 FQNEAQ (reference sequence). The CDR3 runs 15 residues.

The rearrangement joins TRBV6-1 to TRBJ2-5; lacking DNA, the TRBD2 call made by TCRdb goes unchecked. The CDR3 extends over 15 amino acids. Germline values: CDR1 MNHNS, CDR2 SASEGT. The CDR3 spells CASSQSPGGRGTQYF.

This chain connects TRBV28 to TRBJ1-1; TCRdb indicates TRBD1, and absent DNA this call remains unverified. The CDR3 loop spans 16 amino acids. CDR1 MDHEN and CDR2 SYDVKM come from the germline V gene. CDR3 loop: CASTKGGARRDTEAFF.

This chain links TRBV7-8 with TRBJ2-1; TCRdb names TRBD2, which stays unverified in the absence of DNA. Germline values: CDR1 SGHVS, CDR2 FQNEAQ. CDR3 length equals 18 residues. CDR3 amino acids: CASSPGTSGGQTYNEQFF.

The chain combines TRBV6-2 or TRBV6-3 with TRBJ2-7; TCRdb outputs TRBD2, but without DNA this stays unchecked. Germline CDR1 reads MNHEY; CDR2 reads SVGEGT. The CDR3 is made up of 13 amino acids. This CDR3 is CASSYVGLPRQYF.

This chain uses TRBV20-1 with TRBJ1-1. The CDR3 is 15 amino acids. Germline V gene data show CDR1 as DFQATT and CDR2 as SNEGSKA (reference sequence). CDR3 region: CSARLFMSLNTEAFF.

This sequence joins TRBV27 and TRBJ2-5; TCRdb lists TRBD1, though no DNA is available to test this call. Germline CDR1 reads MNHEY; CDR2 reads SMNVEV (reference sequence). The CDR3 extends over 14 amino acids. The CDR3 protein is CASSFSPGAGTQYF.